This TCR beta chain was retrieved from a study of T-cell reconstitution after alpha-beta-depleted transplantation in children. About this clonotype: The target antigen is unknown. A clone one base away is much larger, so this may be a read error.

Germline V gene sequence: CDR1 SGHDT, CDR2 YYEEEE. The CDR3 contains 16 residues. Trimming shortened V by 6 bases and J by 6 bases, and 23 bases separated the two germline ends. Molecular barcoding with unique molecular identifiers was used for the TCRbeta library. TCRdb processed the PCR reads anew with MiXCR; each CDR3 protein has one entry. This sample has about 290,000 distinct CDR3 sequences, with just over 7.5% found just once. Study-wide points: The origin of alpha-beta T cells about two months after transplant was reportedly several hundred expanded graft clones. A year post-transplant, T-cell counts and diversity derived mostly from newly produced T cells. At day 60, the high TCRbeta diversity found in some patients originated from recipient T cells and thymic progenitors that had survived.

The rearrangement joins TRBV5-6 to TRBJ2-3; D is uncertain. Specimen: peripheral blood, collected 360 days after TCRalphabeta/CD19-depleted stem cell transplant. This receptor was taken from a female patient between 2 and 15 years old who had a stem cell transplant for Fanconi anemia, so the T cells may come from the graft donor. The CDR3 is CASTSELSPVSDTQYF. In DNA form, the CDR3 reads TGTGCCAGCACCTCTGAACTGTCCCCTGTGTCGGATACGCAGTATTTT.